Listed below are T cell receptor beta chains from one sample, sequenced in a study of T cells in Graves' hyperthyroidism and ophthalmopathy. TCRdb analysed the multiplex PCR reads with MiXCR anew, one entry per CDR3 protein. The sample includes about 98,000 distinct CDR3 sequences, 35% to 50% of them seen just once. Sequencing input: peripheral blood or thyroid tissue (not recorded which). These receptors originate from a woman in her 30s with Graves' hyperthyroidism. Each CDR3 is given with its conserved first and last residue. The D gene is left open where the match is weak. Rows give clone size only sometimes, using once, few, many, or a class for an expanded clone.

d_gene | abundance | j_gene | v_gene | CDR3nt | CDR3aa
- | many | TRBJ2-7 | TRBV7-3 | TGTGCCAGCGCAGCCGAGGGGGGCGCCTCCTACGAGCAGTACTTC | CASAAEGGASYEQYF
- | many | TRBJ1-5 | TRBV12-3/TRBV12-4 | TGTGCCAGCCACGCCGGGGTGATCAGCAATCAGCCCCAGCATTTT | CASHAGVISNQPQHF
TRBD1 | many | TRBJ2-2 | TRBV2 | TGTGCCAGCGGTTCACAGGGGGCGCCTCACGGGGAGCTGTTTTTT | CASGSQGAPHGELFF
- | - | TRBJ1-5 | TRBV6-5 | TGTGCCAGCAGTTTACAAGAGGGGGGCAATCAGCCCCAGCATTTT | CASSLQEGGNQPQHF
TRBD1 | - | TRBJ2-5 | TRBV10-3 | TGTGCCATCACCCCCGGGACAGGGTCGGAGACCCAGTACTTC | CAITPGTGSETQYF
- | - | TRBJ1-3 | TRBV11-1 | TGTACCAGCAGCTTAGACCGCAGCCACATCTCTGGAAACGCCATATATTTT | CTSSLDRSHISGNAIYF
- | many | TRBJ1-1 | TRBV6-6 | TGTGCCAGCAGTTACCCGGGACATTTAGAAGCTTTCTTT | CASSYPGHLEAFF
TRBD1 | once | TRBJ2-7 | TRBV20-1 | TGCAGTGCTAGACCCTGGACAGGGAGGAACGAGCAGTACTTC | CSARPWTGRNEQYF
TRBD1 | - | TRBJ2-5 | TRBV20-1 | TGCAGTGCTACGGTTGTCCGGGACAGGGAAGAGACCCAGTACTTC | CSATVVRDREETQYF
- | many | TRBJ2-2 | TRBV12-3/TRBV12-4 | TGTGCCAGCAGTCCTAGCAGAAACACCGGGGAGCTGTTTTTT | CASSPSRNTGELFF
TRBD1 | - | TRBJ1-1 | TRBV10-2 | TGCGCCAGCAAACCGGGACAGGGGGCCGATGAAGCTTTCTTT | CASKPGQGADEAFF
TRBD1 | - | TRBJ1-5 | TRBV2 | TGTGCCAGCAGTGCTACAGGGGGCTACCAGCCCCAGCATTTT | CASSATGGYQPQHF
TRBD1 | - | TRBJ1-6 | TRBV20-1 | TGCAGTGCTAGACCAGGGGGTCGGGATTCACCCCTCCACTTT | CSARPGGRDSPLHF
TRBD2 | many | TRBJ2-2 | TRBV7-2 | TGTGCCAGCAGCTTAGGGGGACTAGCGGGATCCGGGGAGCTGTTTTTT | CASSLGGLAGSGELFF
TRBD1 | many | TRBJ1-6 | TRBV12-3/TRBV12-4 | TGTGCCAGCAGTTCGACAGGGTATCTTACCCTCCACTTT | CASSSTGYLTLHF
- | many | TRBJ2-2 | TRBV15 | TGTGCCACCAGCCGAGGGGGTACTGGGGTCCTCACCGGGGAGCTGTTTTTT | CATSRGGTGVLTGELFF
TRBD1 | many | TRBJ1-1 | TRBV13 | TGTGCCAGCAGCACGGACAGGGAATCTGGAGCTTTCTTT | CASSTDRESGAFF
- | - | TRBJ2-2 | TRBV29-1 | TGCAGCGTTGAGCGGGGCGGCACCGGGGAGCTGTTTTTT | CSVERGGTGELFF
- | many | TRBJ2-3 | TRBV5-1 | TGCGCCAGCAGCTTGGAGGCCACAGATACGCAGTATTTT | CASSLEATDTQYF
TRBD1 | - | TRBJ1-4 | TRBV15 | TGTGCCACCCCGGGACAGGGGAATGAAAAACTGTTTTTT | CATPGQGNEKLFF
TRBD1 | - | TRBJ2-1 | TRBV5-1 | TGCGCCAGCAGCTTGGAAAGGGGGCAACTCTACAATGAGCAGTTCTTC | CASSLERGQLYNEQFF
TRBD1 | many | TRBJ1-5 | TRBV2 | TGTGCCAGCAGCGAAGACAGGGGGCATCAGCCCCAGCATTTT | CASSEDRGHQPQHF
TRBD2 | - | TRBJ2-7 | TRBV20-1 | TGCAGTGCCCCTGCTAGCGGGAGTGACTACGAGCAGTACTTC | CSAPASGSDYEQYF
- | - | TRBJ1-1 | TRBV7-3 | TGTGCCAGCAGCTTGGGACACACTTCGAACACTGAAGCTTTCTTT | CASSLGHTSNTEAFF
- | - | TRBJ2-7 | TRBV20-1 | TGCAGTGCTTTTCGTTTCAGGCCCAGGGACGAGCAGTACTTC | CSAFRFRPRDEQYF
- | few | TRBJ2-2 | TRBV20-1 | TGCAGTGCCCGTACCGGGACCCTCTACACCGGGGAGCTGTTTTTT | CSARTGTLYTGELFF
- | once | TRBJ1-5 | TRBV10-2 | TGCGCCAGCAGTGAGACCCCAGGGCTTGGGAATCAGCCCCAGCATTTT | CASSETPGLGNQPQHF
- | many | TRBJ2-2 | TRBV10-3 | TGTGCCATCAGTGAGTTGTGGTCGACAGAGAAAAACACCGGGGAGCTGTTTTTT | CAISELWSTEKNTGELFF
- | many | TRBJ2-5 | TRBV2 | TGTGCCAGCGGGAGAGAGACCCAGTACTTC | CASGRETQYF
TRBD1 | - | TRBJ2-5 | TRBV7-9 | TGTGCCAGCACCGGGACAGGGAAGACCCAGTACTTC | CASTGTGKTQYF
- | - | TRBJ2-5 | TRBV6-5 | TGTGCCAGCAGAACCGGGGGTTCACAAGAGACCCAGTACTTC | CASRTGGSQETQYF
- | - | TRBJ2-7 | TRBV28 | TGTGCCAGCAGTCGAGACAGGTGGAATTATTTGTTTCACTCCTACGAGCAGTACTTC | CASSRDRWNYLFHSYEQYF
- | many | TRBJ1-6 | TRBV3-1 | TGTGCCAGCAGTTGGGTGACAGCAAATTCACCCCTCCACTTT | CASSWVTANSPLHF
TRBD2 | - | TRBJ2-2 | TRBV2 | TGTGCCAGCAGTGAACTAGCGGGGAACACCGGGGAGCTGTTTTTT | CASSELAGNTGELFF
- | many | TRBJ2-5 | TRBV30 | TGTGCCTGGAGGTTGGTGGAGACCCAGTACTTC | CAWRLVETQYF
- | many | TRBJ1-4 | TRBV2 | TGTGCCAGCAGTGATGAAAAACTGTTTTTT | CASSDEKLFF
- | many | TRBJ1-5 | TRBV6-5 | TGTGCCAGCAGTTACTCGGGCAGCCCTTATAGCAATCAGCCCCAGCATTTT | CASSYSGSPYSNQPQHF
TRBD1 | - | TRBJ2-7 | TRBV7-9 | TGTGCCAGCAGCCAGACAGGGAGTCGTTACGGGCGGTACTTC | CASSQTGSRYGRYF
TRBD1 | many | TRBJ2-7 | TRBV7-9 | TGTGCCAGCAGCTTATCAGGGACAGGGGCGGACGAGCAGTACTTC | CASSLSGTGADEQYF
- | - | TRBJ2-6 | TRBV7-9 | TGTGCCAGCAGCTCTCACGGGGCCAACGCCCTCACTTTC | CASSSHGANALTF
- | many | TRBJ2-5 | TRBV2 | TGTGCCAGCAGTTCAACATACCACTACGGACGGGATTGGAGTTCCCAAGAGACCCAGTACTTC | CASSSTYHYGRDWSSQETQYF
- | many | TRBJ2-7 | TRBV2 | TGTGCCAGCAGGGGGGGGGCGCGGTCTGGAGAGCAGTACTTC | CASRGGARSGEQYF
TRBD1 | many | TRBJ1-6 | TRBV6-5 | TGTGCCAGCAGATCCACAGGGGGGGGTTCACCCCTCCACTTT | CASRSTGGGSPLHF
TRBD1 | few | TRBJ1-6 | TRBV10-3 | TGTGCCATCAGTGCTAGAACAGGGGATTCACCCCTCCACTTT | CAISARTGDSPLHF
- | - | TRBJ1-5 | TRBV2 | TGTGTCAGCAGCAGCCGGGGGGGTCACCCCCAGCATTTT | CVSSSRGGHPQHF
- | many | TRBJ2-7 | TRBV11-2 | TGTGCCAGCAGCCAAACCGGAAAGGGTTGGGAGCAGTACTTC | CASSQTGKGWEQYF
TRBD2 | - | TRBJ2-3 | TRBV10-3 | TGTGCCAGCGGTTCGACTAGCGGGAGTGGAGATACGCAGTATTTT | CASGSTSGSGDTQYF
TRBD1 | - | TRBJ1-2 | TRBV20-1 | TGCAGTGCCCGGCCCGGTTTAGACAGGGAGGGACAGCCTGGCGACACCTTC | CSARPGLDREGQPGDTF
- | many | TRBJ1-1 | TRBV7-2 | TGTGCCAGCAGCTTAGGGGGAGTCACGAACACTGAAGCTTTCTTT | CASSLGGVTNTEAFF
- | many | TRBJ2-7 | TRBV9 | - | CASSFGPGFREQYF
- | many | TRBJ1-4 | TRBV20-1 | TGCAGTGCTAGATCCGGGGGCTATGAAAAACTGTTTTTT | CSARSGGYEKLFF
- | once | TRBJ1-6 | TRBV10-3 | TGTGCCATCAGTGAGACGGACGGGGCAAGAAAGTCACCCCTCCACTTT | CAISETDGARKSPLHF
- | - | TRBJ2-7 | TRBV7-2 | TGTGCCAGCAGCTTAAATGGCGGGGTCTACGAGCAGTACTTC | CASSLNGGVYEQYF